These T cell receptor beta chains were read from a single sample in a study of cytomegalovirus exposure and HLA in healthy donors. Only in-frame clones appear in the TCRdb table, and some are missing; sequencing was by immunoSEQ multiplex PCR. Of about 170,000 clones in the sample, roughly 89% were seen once. What was sequenced was PBMCs. The receptor source for this set is a woman between 25 and 40 years old in good health and CMV-seronegative. Each CDR3 is given with its conserved first and last residue. D genes are given only for firm matches.

CASGGTRKTYEQYF	TGTGCCAGCGGCGGGACCCGGAAGACCTACGAGCAGTACTTC	TRBV6-1	TRBJ2-7	NA
CASSQDQGAISKNIQYF	TGTGCCAGCAGCCAAGATCAGGGGGCGATTTCCAAAAACATTCAGTACTTC	TRBV4-2	TRBJ2-4	TRBD1
CASLFNEQFF	TGTGCCAGCCTCTTCAATGAGCAGTTCTTC	TRBV2	TRBJ2-1	NA
CASSYSTGSSGNTIYF	TGTGCCAGCAGTTATTCGACAGGGAGCTCTGGAAACACCATATATTTT	TRBV6-5	TRBJ1-3	TRBD1
CASSGYRGQETQYF	TGCGCCAGCAGCGGATACAGGGGGCAAGAGACCCAGTACTTC	TRBV5-1	TRBJ2-5	TRBD1
CANYRILSESYGYTF	TGCGCCAACTACAGGATTCTTTCTGAGTCCTATGGCTACACCTTC	TRBV23-1	TRBJ1-2	NA
CASSHQSVASGGWRYNEQFF	TGTGCCAGCAGCCACCAATCAGTGGCTAGCGGGGGGTGGCGGTACAATGAGCAGTTCTTC	TRBV14	TRBJ2-1	TRBD2
CASSLFGTGGDYSNQPQHF	TGTGCCAGCAGTTTATTCGGGACAGGGGGTGATTATAGCAATCAGCCCCAGCATTTT	TRBV27	TRBJ1-5	TRBD1
CASSGTENTEAFF	TGTGCCAGCAGTGGGACAGAGAACACTGAAGCTTTCTTT	TRBV25-1	TRBJ1-1	NA
CASRTGLAGGRGEQYF	TGTGCCAGCAGGACCGGACTAGCGGGGGGACGAGGCGAGCAGTACTTC	TRBV7-2	TRBJ2-7	TRBD2
CASSLVSDGVDTQYF	TGTGCCAGCAGCTTAGTTTCCGACGGGGTTGATACGCAGTATTTT	TRBV7-9	TRBJ2-3	NA
CASSQVPSGIGEQYF	TGTGCCAGCAGCCAAGTCCCTTCAGGGATAGGCGAGCAGTACTTC	TRBV14	TRBJ2-7	NA